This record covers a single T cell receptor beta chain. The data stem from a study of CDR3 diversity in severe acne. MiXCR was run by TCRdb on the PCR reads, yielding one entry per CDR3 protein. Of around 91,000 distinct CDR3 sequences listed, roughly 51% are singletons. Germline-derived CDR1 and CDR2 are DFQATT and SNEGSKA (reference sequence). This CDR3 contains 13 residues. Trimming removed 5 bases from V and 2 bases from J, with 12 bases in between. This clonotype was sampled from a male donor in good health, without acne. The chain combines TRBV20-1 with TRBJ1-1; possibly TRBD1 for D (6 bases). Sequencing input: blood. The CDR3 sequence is CSAPRQENTEAFF. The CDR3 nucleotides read TGCAGTGCTCCCCGACAGGAAAACACTGAAGCTTTCTTT.